This T cell receptor beta chain was sequenced in a study of cytotoxic CD8 clonotypes in ibrutinib-treated CLL. This clone has just a few counts. Its antigen is not known. The same CDR3 also results from other DNA sequences found in this sample. In germline, CDR1 is SGHRS, CDR2 YFSETQ. J gave up 2 bases and V 3 bases, and 1 base lay outside the gene matches. The CDR3 has 14 amino acids. PBMCs that had been cryopreserved were the source of approximately 1.8 micrograms of genomic DNA for TCR beta libraries. Targeted sequencing depth ranged from 1 in 200,000 to 1 in 1 million T cells. Repertoires were generated with immunoSEQ multiplex PCR, while TCRdb's copy carries only in-frame clones and drops some. The repertoire holds approximately 100,000 clones, with about 53% as singletons. General study findings and limits: A difference in sampling times existed between sustained-remission and progressing patients.

This chain links TRBV5-1 with TRBJ2-7, with 11 bases that match TRBD1. This TCR derives from a human donor with chronic lymphocytic leukemia. Sequenced material: PBMCs, taken after 24 months of ibrutinib treatment. The CDR3 region has the DNA TGCGCCAGCAGCTCGGGACAGGGGGCCTACGAGCAGTACTTC. Its protein is CASSSGQGAYEQYF.